The clone carrying this TCR beta chain has more than one count but fewer than ten. The sample belongs to a study of T cell repertoires in cytomegalovirus infection. As for the study in general: Signatures in public TCR beta sequences pointed to both CMV infection and matching HLA type.

Per the germline V gene, CDR1 is SGHVS and CDR2 is FNYEAQ. The V gene lost 3 bases and the J gene lost 5 bases, with 11 bases spanning the gap. CDR3 length: 13 residues. TCRdb called the reads again in MiXCR, with one record for every CDR3 protein. The sample has around 450,000 distinct CDR3 sequences; approximately 31% are singletons. The V call is TRBV7-6, the J call TRBJ2-7, with D possibly being TRBD2 (5 bases). This TCR came from a human donor in good health (CMV status not recorded). Some clones in this sample may be carry-over from other donors' samples. Sample: PBMCs. CDR3 sequence reads: CASSFGREDEQYF. CDR3 nucleotides: TGTGCCAGCAGCTTTGGCCGGGAAGACGAGCAGTACTTC.